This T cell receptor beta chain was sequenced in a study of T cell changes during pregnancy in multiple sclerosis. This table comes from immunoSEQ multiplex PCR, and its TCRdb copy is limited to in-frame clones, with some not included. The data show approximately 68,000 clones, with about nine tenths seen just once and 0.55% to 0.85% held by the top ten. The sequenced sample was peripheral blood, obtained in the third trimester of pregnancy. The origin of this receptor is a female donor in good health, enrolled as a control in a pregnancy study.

The CDR3 sequence: CASSSSQDTQYF. The CDR3 DNA reads as TGCGCCAGCAGCTCCTCCCAGGATACGCAGTATTTT. The chain uses TRBV5-1 and TRBJ2-3, with D unresolved. The CDR3 has 12 amino acids. In germline, CDR1 is SGHRS, CDR2 YFSETQ. V dropped 3 bases and J dropped 6 bases, with 8 bases sitting between them.